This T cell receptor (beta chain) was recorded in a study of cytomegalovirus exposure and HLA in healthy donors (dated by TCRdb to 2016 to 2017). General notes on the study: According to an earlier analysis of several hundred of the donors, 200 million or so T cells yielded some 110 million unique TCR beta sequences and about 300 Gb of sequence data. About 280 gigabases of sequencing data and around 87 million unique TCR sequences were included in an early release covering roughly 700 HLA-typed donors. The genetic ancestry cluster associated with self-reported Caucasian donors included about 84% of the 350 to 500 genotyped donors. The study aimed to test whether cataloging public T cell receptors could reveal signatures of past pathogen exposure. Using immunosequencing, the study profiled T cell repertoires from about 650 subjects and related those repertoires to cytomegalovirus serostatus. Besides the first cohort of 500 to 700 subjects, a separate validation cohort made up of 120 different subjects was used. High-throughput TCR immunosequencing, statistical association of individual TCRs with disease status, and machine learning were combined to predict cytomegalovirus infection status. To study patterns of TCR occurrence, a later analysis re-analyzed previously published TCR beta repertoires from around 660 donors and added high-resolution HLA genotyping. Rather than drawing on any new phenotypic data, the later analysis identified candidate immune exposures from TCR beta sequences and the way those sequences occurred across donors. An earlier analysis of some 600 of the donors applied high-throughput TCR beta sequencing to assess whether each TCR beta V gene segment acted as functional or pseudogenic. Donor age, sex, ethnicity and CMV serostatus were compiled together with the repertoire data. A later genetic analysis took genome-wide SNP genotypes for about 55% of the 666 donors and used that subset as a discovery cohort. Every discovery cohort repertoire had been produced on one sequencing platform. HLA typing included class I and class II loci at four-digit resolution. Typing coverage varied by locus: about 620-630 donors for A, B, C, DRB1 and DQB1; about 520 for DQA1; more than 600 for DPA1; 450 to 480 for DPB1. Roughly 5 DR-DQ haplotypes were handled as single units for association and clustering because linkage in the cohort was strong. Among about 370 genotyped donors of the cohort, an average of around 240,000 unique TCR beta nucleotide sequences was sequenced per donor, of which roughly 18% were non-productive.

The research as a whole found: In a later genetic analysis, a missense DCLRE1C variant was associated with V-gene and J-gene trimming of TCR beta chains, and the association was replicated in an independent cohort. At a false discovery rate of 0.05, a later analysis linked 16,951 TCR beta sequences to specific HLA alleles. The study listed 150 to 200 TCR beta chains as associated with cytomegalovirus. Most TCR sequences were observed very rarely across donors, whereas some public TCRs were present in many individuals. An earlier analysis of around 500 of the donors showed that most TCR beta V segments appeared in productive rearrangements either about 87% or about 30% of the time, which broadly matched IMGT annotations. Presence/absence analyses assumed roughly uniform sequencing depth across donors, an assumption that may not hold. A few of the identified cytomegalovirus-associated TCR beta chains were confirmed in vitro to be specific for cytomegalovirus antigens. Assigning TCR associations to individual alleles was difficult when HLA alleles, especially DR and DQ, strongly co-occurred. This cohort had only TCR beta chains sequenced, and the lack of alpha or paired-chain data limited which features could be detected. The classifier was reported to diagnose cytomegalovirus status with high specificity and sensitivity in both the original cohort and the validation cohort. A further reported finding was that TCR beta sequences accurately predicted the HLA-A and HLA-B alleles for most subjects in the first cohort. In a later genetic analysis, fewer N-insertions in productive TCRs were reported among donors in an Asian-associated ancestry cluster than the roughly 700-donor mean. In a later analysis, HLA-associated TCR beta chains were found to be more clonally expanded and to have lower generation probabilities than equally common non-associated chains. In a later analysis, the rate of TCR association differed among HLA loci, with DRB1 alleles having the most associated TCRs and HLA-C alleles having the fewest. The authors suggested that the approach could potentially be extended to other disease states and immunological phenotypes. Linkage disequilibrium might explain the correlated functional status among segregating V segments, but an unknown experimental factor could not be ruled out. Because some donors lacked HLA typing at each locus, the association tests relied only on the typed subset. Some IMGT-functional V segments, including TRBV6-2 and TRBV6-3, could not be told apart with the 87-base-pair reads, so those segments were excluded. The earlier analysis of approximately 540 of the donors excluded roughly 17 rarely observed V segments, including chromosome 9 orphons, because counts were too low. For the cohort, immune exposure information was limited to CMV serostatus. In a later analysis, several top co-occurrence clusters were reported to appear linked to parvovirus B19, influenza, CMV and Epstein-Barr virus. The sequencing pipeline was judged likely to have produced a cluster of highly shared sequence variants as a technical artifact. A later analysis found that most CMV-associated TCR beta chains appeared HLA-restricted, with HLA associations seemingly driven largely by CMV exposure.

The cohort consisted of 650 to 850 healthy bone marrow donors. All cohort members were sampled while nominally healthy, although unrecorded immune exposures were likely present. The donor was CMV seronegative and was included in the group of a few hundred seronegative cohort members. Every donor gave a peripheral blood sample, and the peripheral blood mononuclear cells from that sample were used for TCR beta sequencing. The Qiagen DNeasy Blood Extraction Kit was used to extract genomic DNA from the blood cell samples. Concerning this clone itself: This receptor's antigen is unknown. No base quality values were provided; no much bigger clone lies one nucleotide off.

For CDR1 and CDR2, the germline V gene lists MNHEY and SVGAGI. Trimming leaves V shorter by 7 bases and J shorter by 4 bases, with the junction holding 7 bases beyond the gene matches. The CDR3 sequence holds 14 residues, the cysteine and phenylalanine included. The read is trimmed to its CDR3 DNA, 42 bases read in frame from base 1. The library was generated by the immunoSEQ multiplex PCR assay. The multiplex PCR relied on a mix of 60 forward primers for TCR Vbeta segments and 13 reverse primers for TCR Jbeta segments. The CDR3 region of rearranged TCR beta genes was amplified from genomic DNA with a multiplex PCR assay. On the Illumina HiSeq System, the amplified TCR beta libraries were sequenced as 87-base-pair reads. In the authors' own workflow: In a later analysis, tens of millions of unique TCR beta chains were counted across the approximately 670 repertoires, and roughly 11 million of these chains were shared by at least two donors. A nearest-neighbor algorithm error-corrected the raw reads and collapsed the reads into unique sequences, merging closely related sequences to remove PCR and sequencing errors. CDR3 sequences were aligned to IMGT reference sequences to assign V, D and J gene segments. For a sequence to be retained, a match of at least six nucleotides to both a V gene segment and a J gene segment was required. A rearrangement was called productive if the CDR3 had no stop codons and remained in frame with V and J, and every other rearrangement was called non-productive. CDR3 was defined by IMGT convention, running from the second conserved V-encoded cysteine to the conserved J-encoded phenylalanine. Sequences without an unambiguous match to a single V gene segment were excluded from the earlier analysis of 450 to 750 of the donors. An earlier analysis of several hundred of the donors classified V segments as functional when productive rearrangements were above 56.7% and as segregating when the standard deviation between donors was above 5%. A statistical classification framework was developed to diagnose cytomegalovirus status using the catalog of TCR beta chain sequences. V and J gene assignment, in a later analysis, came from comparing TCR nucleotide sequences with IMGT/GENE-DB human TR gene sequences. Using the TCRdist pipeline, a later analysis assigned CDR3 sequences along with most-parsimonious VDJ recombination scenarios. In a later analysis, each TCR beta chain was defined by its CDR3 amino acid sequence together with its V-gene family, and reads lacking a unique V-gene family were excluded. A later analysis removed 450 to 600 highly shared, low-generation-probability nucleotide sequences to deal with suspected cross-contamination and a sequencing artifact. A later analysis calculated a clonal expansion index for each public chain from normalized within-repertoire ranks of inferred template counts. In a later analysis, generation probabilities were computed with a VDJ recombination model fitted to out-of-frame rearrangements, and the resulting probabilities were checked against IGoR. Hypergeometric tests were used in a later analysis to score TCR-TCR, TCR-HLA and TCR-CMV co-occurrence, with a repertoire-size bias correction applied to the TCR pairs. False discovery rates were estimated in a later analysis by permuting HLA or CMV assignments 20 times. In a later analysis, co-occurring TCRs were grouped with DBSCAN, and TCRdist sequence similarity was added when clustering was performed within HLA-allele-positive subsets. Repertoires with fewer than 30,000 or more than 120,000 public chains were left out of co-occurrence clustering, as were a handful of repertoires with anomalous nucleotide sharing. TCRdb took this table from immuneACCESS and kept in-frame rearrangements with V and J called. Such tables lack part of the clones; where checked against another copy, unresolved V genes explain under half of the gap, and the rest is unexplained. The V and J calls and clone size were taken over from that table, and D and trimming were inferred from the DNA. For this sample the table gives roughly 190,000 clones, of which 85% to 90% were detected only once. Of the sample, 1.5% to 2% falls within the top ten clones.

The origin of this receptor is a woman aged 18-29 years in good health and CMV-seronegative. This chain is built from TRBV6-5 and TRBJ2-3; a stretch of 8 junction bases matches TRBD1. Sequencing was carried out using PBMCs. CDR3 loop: CASTRQGSADTQYF. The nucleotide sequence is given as TGTGCCAGCACCCGACAGGGGTCGGCAGATACGCAGTATTTT.